The table lists the clone carrying this T cell receptor (beta chain) with a few counts. The antigen remains unidentified. This entry comes from a study of response to subunit inactivated influenza vaccine. From the RT-PCR reads, TCRdb called clonotypes with MiXCR, one entry per CDR3 protein. The table shows roughly 700,000 distinct CDR3 sequences, with 11% to 15% occurring only once. Germline V gene data show CDR1 as DFQATT and CDR2 as SNEGSKA (reference sequence). The V end was cut by 1 base, the J end by 2 bases, with 8 bases between. The CDR3 contains 13 residues. Whole-study findings and limits: Only a handful of new T cells, the authors suggested, are recruited with each seasonal influenza vaccination.

The chain combines TRBV20-1 with TRBJ2-5; D is perhaps TRBD2 (5 bases). The TCR originated in a man in his fifties who received an inactivated influenza vaccine. The sample here was PBMCs from blood, taken 14 to 15 days before vaccination. CDR3 residues: CSARGLAQETQYF. CDR3 nucleotide sequence: TGCAGTGCTAGAGGGCTAGCACAAGAGACCCAGTACTTC.